This TCR beta chain was sequenced for a study of blood T cells in healthy people across ages. Every participating donor contributed approximately 10 milliliters of peripheral blood through a draw. The use of a sample-barcoded 5' primer and a J-beta primer mix characterized a second PCR of roughly 6 to 11 cycles. A template-switch adaptor with 12 random nucleotides tagged each cDNA molecule. TCRdb reanalysed the 5' RACE reads using MiXCR and keeps one entry per CDR3 protein. There are 1.5 million to 2 million distinct CDR3 sequences in the sample; just under 50% occur only once, and 2.1% lies in the top ten. The CDR3 extends over 13 amino acids. CDR1 SNHLY and CDR2 FYNNEI come from the germline V gene. Details on this clonotype: The CDR3 does not close with the conserved phenylalanine or tryptophan, likely indicating a read error.

This chain uses TRBV2 with TRBJ2-7, with D possibly being TRBD2 (6 bases). The J call could be wrong; TRBJ2-5 is a better fit for the DNA end. The sample was blood. This clonotype was obtained from a woman in her thirties or forties in good health. CDR3 nucleotides: TGTGCCAGCAGTGATGGACTAACAGGGACCCAGTACCTC. As protein: CASSDGLTGTQYL.